These 17 T cell receptor beta chains were all obtained from the same sample, sequenced in a study of control samples from healthy donors and cancer patients. Using immunoSEQ multiplex PCR, the repertoire was profiled, and TCRdb retains in-frame clones only, with some absent. The sample lists roughly 150,000 clones; 80% to 90% were seen once. Input material: blood. Source of these receptors: a man aged 18 to 29 in good health.

This clone was recorded a few times. The CDR3 loop reads CASTQTPYNEQFF. CDR3 bases: TGTGCCAGTACACAAACCCCCTACAATGAGCAGTTCTTC. V and J are TRBV19 and TRBJ2-1; no clear D gene. This CDR3 comprises 13 residues. Trimming removed 7 bases from V and 2 bases from J, with 9 bases in between. Germline CDR1 is LNHDA and CDR2 is SQIVND (reference sequence).

J is TRBJ1-2 and V is TRBV28, with 7 bases identical to TRBD1. From germline, CDR1 is MDHEN and CDR2 SYDVKM. The V and J ends lost 4 bases and 4 bases, in that order; junction bases with no gene match: 3. The CDR3 sequence is 13 residues long. The CDR3 region is CASSSDRTYGYTF. CDR3 sequence (DNA): TGTGCCAGCAGTTCGGACAGGACCTATGGCTACACCTTC.

This chain links TRBV18 with TRBJ1-1, with D maybe TRBD1 (5 bases). The CDR3 length is 13 residues. Germline loops: CDR1 KGHSH, CDR2 LQKENI. The germline V and J ends were trimmed by 3 bases and 4 bases, with 9 bases remaining between them. The CDR3 DNA reads TGTGCCAGCTCACCTCAGGGCGGCACTGAAGCTTTCTTT. Amino acids: CASSPQGGTEAFF.

This chain links TRBV6-5 with TRBJ1-5; D call uncertain. The germline gives CDR1 MNHEY, CDR2 SVGAGI. Trimming took off 2 bases at V and 9 bases at J, with 14 bases between the two ends. The length of the CDR3 is 14 residues. CDR3 DNA sequence: TGTGCCAGCAGTTACACGGCCTACGGGCGGCCCCAGCATTTT. Translating it yields CASSYTAYGRPQHF.

The V and J genes are TRBV7-2 and TRBJ2-7; D assignment may be TRBD1 or TRBD2 (5 bases each). Trimming stripped 4 bases from V and 0 bases from J, with 16 bases between. The germline gives CDR1 SGHTA, CDR2 FQGNSA. The CDR3 loop spans 16 amino acids. The CDR3, as DNA: TGTGCCAGCAGCTCCCGTTCGAGGGGCAGCTCCTACGAGCAGTACTTC. Amino acids: CASSSRSRGSSYEQYF.

The rearrangement joins TRBV28 to TRBJ2-7, with D perhaps matching TRBD2 (7 bases). Germline CDR1 and CDR2: MDHEN and SYDVKM. V lost 2 bases and J 4 bases, leaving 15 bases between the germline ends. The CDR3 consists of 15 residues. Here the CDR3 DNA reads TGTGCCAGCAGTTTAGTCGGGGGGCCCGGTTACGAGCAGTACTTC. It codes for CASSLVGGPGYEQYF.

The rearrangement joins TRBV19 to TRBJ2-1, with 13 bases lining up with TRBD2. Trimming took 5 bases from V and 8 from J; bases not matched to a gene: 9. Germline assignment: CDR1 LNHDA and CDR2 SQIVND (reference sequence). The CDR3 length is 16 residues. In DNA, the CDR3 is TGTGCCAGTAGTCCTAGTACTAGCGGGGGGGCCCATGAGCAGTTCTTC. Protein: CASSPSTSGGAHEQFF. Looking up the rest from reference TRBV19 and TRBJ2-1 gives the full variable domain: DGGITQSPKYLFRKEGQNVTLSCEQNLNHDAMYWYRQDPGQGLRLIYYSQIVNDFQKGDIAEGYSVSREKKESFPLTVTSAQKNPTAFYLCASSPSTSGGAHEQFFGPGTRLTVL.

The genes are TRBV10-1 and TRBJ1-1, with D maybe TRBD1 (6 bases). The V gene lost 3 bases and the J gene lost 3 bases, with 8 bases spanning the gap. In germline, CDR1 is WNHNN, CDR2 SYGVQD (reference sequence). This CDR3 contains 13 residues. The CDR3 loop reads CASSEGGYTEAFF. The CDR3 nucleotides are TGCGCCAGCAGTGAAGGGGGATACACTGAAGCTTTCTTT.

The CDR3 coding sequence is TGTGCCAGCAGTCCCGGACAGGGGCACCTGAACACTGAAGCTTTCTTT. Translation gives CASSPGQGHLNTEAFF. The gene calls are TRBV6-2 or TRBV6-3 and TRBJ1-1, with TRBD1 matching 9 bases. CDR1 MNHEY and CDR2 SVGEGT come from the germline V gene. J lost 0 bases, V lost 5 bases, and 7 bases had no gene match. This CDR3 region has 16 residues.

This chain uses TRBV28 with TRBJ1-2; no clear D gene. Trimming stripped 5 bases from V and 0 bases from J, with 10 bases between. Germline V gene data show CDR1 as MDHEN and CDR2 as SYDVKM. This CDR3 comprises 14 residues. The CDR3 sequence: CASSPPRANYGYTF. Written as DNA, the CDR3 is TGTGCCAGCAGTCCCCCTCGAGCTAACTATGGCTACACCTTC.

The chain uses TRBV4-1 and TRBJ1-6, with D tentatively TRBD1 (5 bases). CDR3 length equals 14 residues. Germline-derived CDR1 and CDR2 are MGHRA and YSYEKL. Deletions cut 1 base from V and 7 bases from J, with 8 bases between. CDR3 protein: CASSQGQLNSPLHF. The DNA for the CDR3 is TGCGCCAGCAGCCAAGGACAGTTGAATTCACCCCTCCACTTT.

The CDR3 DNA reads as TGTGCCAGCAGCTCCTTCACCGACGGGGGCTACACCTTC. Amino acids: CASSSFTDGGYTF. The V and J genes are TRBV5-6 and TRBJ1-2, with D hard to call. Between the trimmed V and J ends, which lost 3 bases and 8 bases, there was a span of 14 bases. Germline CDR1 and CDR2: SGHDT and YYEEEE. CDR3 length equals 13 residues.

V usage is TRBV20-1 and J usage is TRBJ1-2; D gene uncertain. The CDR3 spans 11 residues. In germline, CDR1 is DFQATT, CDR2 SNEGSKA (reference sequence). Trimming removed 0 bases from V and 12 bases from J, with 11 bases in between. The CDR3 reads CSAREGWQNTF. CDR3 in DNA: TGCAGTGCTAGAGAAGGATGGCAGAACACCTTC.

This clone appeared once. The chain employs TRBV28 and TRBJ2-5; 16 nucleotides agree with TRBD2. Losses at the gene ends were 2 bases for V and 4 bases for J; bases not matched to a gene: 7. CDR1 and CDR2 from the germline V gene are MDHEN and SYDVKM. The CDR3 loop spans 18 amino acids. For the CDR3, the DNA is TGTGCCAGCAGTTTACCCGGGACTAGCGGGGGGGGGCGAGAGACCCAGTACTTC. Amino acid sequence: CASSLPGTSGGGRETQYF.

The V gene is TRBV11-2, the J gene TRBJ1-5, with 7 bases aligning to TRBD1. V shed 1 base and J 6 bases; nucleotides not matched to a gene: 3. Germline assignment: CDR1 SGHAT and CDR2 FQNNGV. CDR3 length: 14 amino acids. CDR3 DNA sequence: TGTGCCAGCAGCTTAGGAGGGGGCGGTCAGCCCCAGCATTTT. Protein product: CASSLGGGGQPQHF.

In this sample, this clone is medium-sized. The V call is TRBV7-3, the J call TRBJ1-3, with 7 nucleotides matching TRBD1. The CDR3 has 13 residues. The V and J ends lost 3 bases and 4 bases, in that order; junction bases with no gene match: 0. Germline V gene lookup returns CDR1 SGHTA and CDR2 FQGTGA. Here the CDR3 reads CASSLDRGNTIYF. Here the CDR3 DNA reads TGTGCCAGCAGCTTGGACAGGGGAAACACCATATATTTT.

CDR3 loop: CASSYGLQGNQPQHF. For the CDR3, the DNA is TGTGCCAGCAGTTACGGCTTGCAGGGGAATCAGCCCCAGCATTTT. J is TRBJ1-5 and V is TRBV6-2 or TRBV6-3; perhaps TRBD1 as D (6 bases). Per the germline V gene, CDR1 is MNHEY and CDR2 is SVGEGT. Trimming removed 2 bases at V and 4 bases at J, with 12 bases between. This CDR3 contains 15 residues.